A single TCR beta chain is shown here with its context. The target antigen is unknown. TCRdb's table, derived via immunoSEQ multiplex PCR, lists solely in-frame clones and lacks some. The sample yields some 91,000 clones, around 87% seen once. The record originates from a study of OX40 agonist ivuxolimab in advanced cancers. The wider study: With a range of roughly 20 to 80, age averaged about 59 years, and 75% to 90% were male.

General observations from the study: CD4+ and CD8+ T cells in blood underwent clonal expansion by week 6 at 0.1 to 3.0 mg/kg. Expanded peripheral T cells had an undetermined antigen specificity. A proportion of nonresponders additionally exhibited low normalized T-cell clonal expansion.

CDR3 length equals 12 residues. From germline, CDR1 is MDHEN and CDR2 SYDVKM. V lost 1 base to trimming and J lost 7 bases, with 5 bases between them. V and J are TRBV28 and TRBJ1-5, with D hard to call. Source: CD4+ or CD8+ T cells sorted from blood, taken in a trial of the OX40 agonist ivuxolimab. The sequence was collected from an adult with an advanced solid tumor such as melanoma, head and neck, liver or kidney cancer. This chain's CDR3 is CASSLYAQPQHF. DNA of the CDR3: TGTGCCAGCAGTTTATACGCCCAGCCCCAGCATTTT. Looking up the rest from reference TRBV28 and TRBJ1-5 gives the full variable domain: DVKVTQSSRYLVKRTGEKVFLECVQDMDHENMFWYRQDPGLGLRLIYFSYDVKMKEKGDIPEGYSVSREKKERFSLILESASTNQTSMYLCASSLYAQPQHFGDGTRLSIL.